This T cell receptor beta chain was captured in a study of cytomegalovirus exposure and HLA in healthy donors. Overall study: Caucasian-associated ancestry cluster membership applied to under 85% of around 400 genotyped donors. Study-level results: Later analysis reportedly placed an Asian-associated ancestry cluster below the roughly 700-donor mean in N-insertions. Apparent HLA restriction characterized most CMV-associated TCR beta chains in a later analysis.

This clone was recorded a few times. Antigen specificity is unknown. The length of the CDR3 is 14 residues. Trimming removed 7 bases at V and 2 bases at J, with 15 bases between. CDR1 and CDR2 from the germline V gene are SQVTM and ANQGSEA. PCR was performed using 60 Vbeta and 13 Jbeta primers. The repertoire was sequenced with immunoSEQ multiplex PCR; TCRdb's copy has only in-frame clones and lacks some. The top ten clones hold over 2.5% of a sample with some 170,000 clones, around 75% of them seen once. Those who donated were healthy bone marrow donors. The clonotype originates from a male donor in good health and CMV-seronegative. Sequencing was done on a sample of PBMCs. The chain has TRBV29-1 and TRBJ1-5; the D is unclear. The CDR3 nucleotides are TGCAGCGCACGGTTGGCGGGCGGCAATCAGCCCCAGCATTTT. It is translated as CSARLAGGNQPQHF.